This T cell receptor beta chain was recovered during a study of blood T cell repertoires in COVID-19. Overall study context: Samples representing acute and convalescent COVID-19 were sourced from the United States, Italy and Spain. T cells, B-cell-depleted T cells, or PBMCs supplied cDNA or gDNA.

Original processing notes: The authors estimated nucleated cell counts from reference gene primer amplification. Sequencing used immunoSEQ multiplex PCR; TCRdb keeps in-frame clones, though not all of them. V and J calls and clone size are as listed in that table; D and trimming were resolved from the DNA. This table holds 85,000 to 110,000 clones, approximately 88% found once. CDR1 and CDR2 from the germline V gene are SEHNR and FQNEAQ (reference sequence). Trimming stripped 8 bases from V and 2 bases from J, with 15 bases between. This CDR3 has 15 residues. This chain uses TRBV7-9 with TRBJ1-4; D not resolved. Sequenced: peripheral blood. The source is a woman between 55 and 75 years old with acute or convalescent COVID-19. The CDR3 sequence: CASQPYEGTNEKLFF. As DNA, the CDR3 is TGTGCCAGCCAGCCCTACGAGGGTACTAATGAAAAACTGTTTTTT.